This T cell receptor beta chain is from a study of cytomegalovirus exposure and HLA in healthy donors. Concerning this clone: Other DNA sequences of this sample code for an identical CDR3.

CDR3 length equals 13 residues. Trimming at V came to 4 bases and at J to 2 bases, leaving 2 bases not matched to a gene. Looked up from germline, CDR1 is SGHNT and CDR2 is YYREEE (reference sequence). PCR primers comprised 60 Vbeta and 13 Jbeta primers. Profiling relied on immunoSEQ multiplex PCR, and the TCRdb table lists in-frame clones only, not all of them. The sample holds some 110,000 clones; over 75% are singletons and the top ten take 2.1%. This chain links TRBV5-4 with TRBJ1-2, with 7 bases lining up with TRBD1. This receptor was taken from a man in his thirties or forties in good health and CMV-seronegative. The specimen was PBMCs. The CDR3 DNA sequence: TGTGCCAGCAGCCTGGGACAGAACTATGGCTACACCTTC. Its protein product is CASSLGQNYGYTF.